This entry lists 10 T cell receptor beta chains sequenced from one sample in a study of T-cell memory formation after mild COVID-19. TCRdb redid the calling of the 5' RACE reads with MiXCR, one entry per CDR3 protein. The sample lists fewer than 650,000 distinct CDR3 sequences, roughly 17% seen once, with 8.1% in the top ten. Sequenced sample: PBMCs or a T cell subset sorted from them (not recorded which). Receptors were obtained from an adult woman who had mild COVID-19 (a few samples of this study predate the infection). Cell type and time point are not known.

The sample holds a few counts of this clonotype. The chain links TRBV6-1 to TRBJ2-3, with D maybe TRBD2 (6 bases). V shed 7 bases and J shed 1 base, with 21 bases lying between them. Germline assignment: CDR1 MNHNS and CDR2 SASEGT. This CDR3 spans 17 amino acids. CDR3 amino acids: CASTTNNGGYGTDTQYF. CDR3 sequence (DNA): TGTGCCAGCACCACAAACAATGGGGGGTATGGCACAGATACGCAGTATTTT.

A few counts support this clonotype. The chain carries TRBV11-2 and TRBJ1-3, with 12 bases that match TRBD1. The V segment lost 1 base and the J segment 2 bases; nucleotides outside the gene matches: 0. From germline, CDR1 is SGHAT and CDR2 FQNNGV. The CDR3 consists of 16 residues. CDR3 sequence reads: CASSLGDRGPGNTIYF. CDR3 in DNA: TGTGCCAGCAGCTTAGGGGACAGGGGGCCTGGAAACACCATATATTTT.

CDR3 nucleotides: TGTGCCAGCAGTCATCCAGGGGCCACTGAAGCTTTCTTT. As protein: CASSHPGATEAFF. The V call is TRBV6-6, the J call TRBJ1-1, with D tentatively TRBD1 (6 bases). In germline, CDR1 is MNHNY, CDR2 SVGAGI (reference sequence). Trimming removed 5 bases from V and 4 bases from J, with 11 bases in between. This CDR3 has 13 residues.

This clonotype was recorded many times. The chain couples TRBV6-5 to TRBJ2-7; the D gene is possibly TRBD1 (6 bases). V was trimmed by 0 bases and J by 2 bases, leaving 20 bases between them. CDR1 MNHEY and CDR2 SVGAGI come from the germline V gene. The CDR3 runs 18 residues. This chain's CDR3 is CASSYSGTTAGGAYEQYF. The CDR3 DNA follows: TGTGCCAGCAGTTACTCCGGGACAACAGCCGGAGGTGCCTACGAGCAGTACTTC.

This rearrangement joins TRBV12-3 or TRBV12-4 to TRBJ1-2, with D possibly matching TRBD1 (6 bases). V lost 6 bases and J lost 6, with 14 bases in between. The length of the CDR3 is 13 residues. The CDR3 DNA is TGTGCCAGCAGCGCCGGGACATTCGATGGCTACACCTTC. It translates to CASSAGTFDGYTF.

The sample holds a few counts of this clonotype. The chain joins TRBV4-3 to TRBJ2-2, with TRBD2 matching over 9 bases. There are 18 residues in the CDR3. Germline assignment: CDR1 LGHNA and CDR2 YSLEER. With 0 bases clipped from V and 5 bases from J, the junction kept 10 bases outside the gene matches. CDR3: CASSQETIAGVWTGELFF. DNA for the CDR3: TGCGCCAGCAGCCAAGAGACCATAGCGGGAGTATGGACCGGGGAGCTGTTTTTT.

The rearrangement links TRBV5-1 to TRBJ2-5; 8 bases are a match to TRBD2. Germline-derived CDR1 and CDR2 are SGHRS and YFSETQ. This CDR3 is 16 amino acids long. V dropped 2 bases and J dropped 5; count of bases not matched to a gene: 11. CDR3 amino acids: CASSFSLAGIPETQYF. The CDR3 region has the DNA TGCGCCAGCAGCTTCTCCCTAGCGGGCATTCCGGAGACCCAGTACTTC.

V is TRBV4-2 and J is TRBJ2-5, with D possibly matching TRBD2 (5 bases). Germline V gene lookup returns CDR1 LGHNA and CDR2 YNFKEQ. V was cut by 1 base and J by 4 bases, with 10 bases left in between. The CDR3 runs to 14 residues. CDR3: CASSQAAGLETQYF. CDR3 nucleotides: TGTGCCAGCAGCCAAGCGGCCGGACTAGAGACCCAGTACTTC.

The genes are TRBV7-3 and TRBJ2-1, with D possibly matching TRBD2 (5 bases). CDR1 is SGHTA and CDR2 is FQGTGA in the germline V gene. Deletions cut 5 bases from V and 3 bases from J, with 11 bases between. This CDR3 has 14 residues. The CDR3: CASSPRGNYNEQFF. Here the CDR3 DNA reads TGTGCCAGCAGCCCTCGGGGAAACTACAATGAGCAGTTCTTC.

This clonotype was seen only a few times. The rearrangement uses TRBV9 and TRBJ1-4; unclear D gene. The germline V gene has CDR1 SGDLS and CDR2 YYNGEE. The V gene lost 5 bases and the J gene lost 8 bases, with 19 bases spanning the gap. The CDR3 is 15 amino acids. The CDR3 DNA is TGTGCCAGCAGAGGTCGAGGTGCGGGAGAAGAAAAACTGTTTTTT. Protein: CASRGRGAGEEKLFF.